This T cell receptor beta chain appears in the sequencing data of a study of identifying expanded T cells in peripheral blood. In the case of this clone: Its antigen remains unknown.

Overall study results and limits: Clone count variance between two-week samples rose with total template count. Differentially abundant clones: roughly 1.2 between replicates, 16.4 at roughly 13 days, over 18 at four.

J was trimmed by 2 bases and V by 2 bases; bases with no gene match: 7. CDR3 length: 16 residues. From germline, CDR1 is SGHNT and CDR2 YYREEE (reference sequence). Assay: immunoSEQ multiplex PCR; the TCRdb copy retains only in-frame clones and omits some. Of over 75,000 clones in the sample, roughly 88% are singletons; the top ten hold about 4%. Collection occurred without any documented infections or immune events in donors. The specimen was blood. The rearrangement joins TRBV5-4 to TRBJ2-7; 10 nucleotides line up with TRBD1. The clonotype originates from a person aged 18 to 70 in good health. CDR3 loop: CASSLASGQGAYEQYF. The CDR3 DNA reads TGTGCCAGCAGCTTAGCGTCAGGACAGGGGGCCTACGAGCAGTACTTC.